A selection of T cell receptor beta chains follows, all from one sample in a study of OX40 agonist ivuxolimab in advanced cancers. Using immunoSEQ multiplex PCR, the repertoire was profiled, and TCRdb retains in-frame clones only, with some absent. The data show tens of thousands of clones, around 80% seen once. This specimen was CD4+ or CD8+ T cells sorted from blood, taken in a trial of the OX40 agonist ivuxolimab. The origin of the receptors is an adult with an advanced solid tumor such as melanoma, head and neck, liver or kidney cancer. Each CDR3 is given with its conserved first and last residue. The D gene is left open where the match is weak. A clone size is listed for some rows: how often the clone was seen (once, few, many), or a class if it is expanded.

V gene	clone size	D gene	J gene	CDR3 DNA	CDR3 protein
TRBV6-6	.	.	TRBJ2-5	TGTGCCAGCAGTTACAGGGGGTACCAAGAGACCCAGTACTTC	CASSYRGYQETQYF
TRBV6-5	medium-sized	TRBD1	TRBJ1-2	TGTGCCAGCAGTTACGCGGGGCAGGGGGCTAACTATGGCTACACCTTC	CASSYAGQGANYGYTF
TRBV19	.	TRBD1	TRBJ1-1	TGTGCCAGTAGTACGACAGGGGTATTGAACACTGAAGCTTTCTTT	CASSTTGVLNTEAFF
TRBV9	.	TRBD2	TRBJ2-3	TGTGCCAGCAGCGTAGAGGGGCTAGCGGGAGGGCCCTCGGATACGCAGTATTTT	CASSVEGLAGGPSDTQYF
TRBV28	.	.	TRBJ1-4	TGTGCCAGCAGTTTCGTTTTGCTAGGACGGACCGAAAAACTGTTTTTT	CASSFVLLGRTEKLFF
TRBV19	few	.	TRBJ2-3	TGTGCCAGTAGTATTCTAGCAGCGGATACGCAGTATTTT	CASSILAADTQYF
TRBV9	.	.	TRBJ1-2	TGTGCCAGCAGAGGCAGCGAATATGGCTACACCTTC	CASRGSEYGYTF
TRBV9	.	.	TRBJ1-4	TGTGCCAGCAGCGTAGGAAGTAATGAAAAACTGTTTTTT	CASSVGSNEKLFF
TRBV7-6	.	TRBD2	TRBJ2-1	TGTGCCAGCAGCTTAGGGGGAGGGGCCGCTCAGTTCTTC	CASSLGGGAAQFF
TRBV19	.	.	TRBJ1-1	TGTGCCAGTAGTACCACCGGGGGAGAGGAAGCTTTCTTT	CASSTTGGEEAFF
TRBV9	.	TRBD1	TRBJ1-1	TGTGCCAGCAGCGTCGACAGGGCCTCCACTGAAGCTTTCTTT	CASSVDRASTEAFF
TRBV6-1	many	.	TRBJ1-1	TGTGCCAGCAGTGAAAATGGTGTGGGCCGGGAAGCTTTCTTT	CASSENGVGREAFF
TRBV4-1	.	TRBD2	TRBJ2-2	TGCGCCAGCAGCCCTAGCGGAAACACCGGGGAGCTGTTTTTT	CASSPSGNTGELFF